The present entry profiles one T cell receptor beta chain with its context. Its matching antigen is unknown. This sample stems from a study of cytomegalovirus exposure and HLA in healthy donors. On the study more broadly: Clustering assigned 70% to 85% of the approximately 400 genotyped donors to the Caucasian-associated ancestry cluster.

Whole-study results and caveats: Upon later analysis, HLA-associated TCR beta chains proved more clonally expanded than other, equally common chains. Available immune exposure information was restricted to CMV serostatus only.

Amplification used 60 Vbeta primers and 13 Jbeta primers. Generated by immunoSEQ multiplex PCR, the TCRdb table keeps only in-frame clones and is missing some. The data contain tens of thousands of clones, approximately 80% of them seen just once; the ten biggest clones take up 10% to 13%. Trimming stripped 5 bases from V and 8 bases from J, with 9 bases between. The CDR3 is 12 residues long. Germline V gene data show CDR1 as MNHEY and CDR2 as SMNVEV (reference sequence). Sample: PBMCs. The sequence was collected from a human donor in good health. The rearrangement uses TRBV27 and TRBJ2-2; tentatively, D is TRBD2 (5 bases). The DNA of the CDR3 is TGTGCCAGCAGTCTGACGGGAGGGGAGCTGTTTTTT. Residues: CASSLTGGELFF.